The following is a TCR beta chain sequence with its context. Its antigen is not known. Germline V lookup: CDR1 LNHNV, CDR2 YYDKDF (reference sequence). CDR3 length equals 14 residues. V was pared by 0 bases and J by 4 bases, with 9 bases between. Here immunoSEQ multiplex PCR was the method, and the copy in TCRdb shows in-frame clones only, minus some. The sample holds 75,000 to 100,000 clones, 70% to 90% seen once. The sample originates from a study of T cell responses to AZD1222 COVID-19 vaccine. Study-level findings and limits: Donors were mostly white British, more females; clonal diversity possibly underestimated. With two AZD1222 doses given, Spike-specific TCR breadth and depth both rose. No day 14 peak samples; only post-peak repertoires were characterized.

The sequence was obtained from an adult in good health. Sequenced here: peripheral blood, sampled on day 0 of AZD1222 vaccination. This chain links TRBV15 with TRBJ2-5, with D possibly matching TRBD2 (6 bases). The CDR3 DNA is TGTGCCACCAGCAGAGAAGGGACTGGAGAGACCCAGTACTTC. Translating gives CATSREGTGETQYF. Supplemented by reference TRBV15 and TRBJ2-5, the full variable domain reads DAMVIQNPRYQVTQFGKPVTLSCSQTLNHNVMYWYQQKSSQAPKLLFHYYDKDFNNEADTPDNFQSRRPNTSFCFLDIRSPGLGDTAMYLCATSREGTGETQYFGPGTRLLVL.